The 20 T cell receptor beta chains listed next were all sequenced from one sample in a study of cytomegalovirus exposure and HLA in healthy donors. PCR primers comprised 60 Vbeta and 13 Jbeta primers. Measured with immunoSEQ multiplex PCR; TCRdb has only the in-frame clones, and not every one. The listing contains some 72,000 clones. The sequencing sample was made of PBMCs. These receptors all come from a man younger than 45 in good health and CMV-seronegative.

The chain has TRBV7-3 and TRBJ2-7; 10 positions agree with TRBD1. CDR3 length: 14 amino acids. The V segment lost 4 bases and the J segment 7 bases; nucleotides outside the gene matches: 7. The germline gives CDR1 SGHTA, CDR2 FQGTGA. CDR3 amino acids: CASSYEPGQGEQYF. The CDR3, as DNA: TGTGCCAGCAGCTATGAGCCGGGACAGGGGGAGCAGTACTTC.

The rearrangement uses TRBV5-1 and TRBJ2-1; 7 bases match TRBD2. Trimming at V came to 2 bases and at J to 6 bases, leaving 2 bases not matched to a gene. From germline, CDR1 is SGHRS and CDR2 YFSETQ. CDR3 length: 13 amino acids. CDR3 amino acids: CASSFLAANEQFF. CDR3 nucleotides: TGCGCCAGCAGCTTTCTAGCGGCCAATGAGCAGTTCTTC.

The chain employs TRBV6-5 and TRBJ1-6; D is perhaps TRBD1 (6 bases). Trimming stripped 5 bases from V and 9 bases from J, with 14 bases between. The CDR3 contains 14 residues. Germline loops: CDR1 MNHEY, CDR2 SVGAGI. CDR3 residues: CASSPGTRGSPLHF. In DNA, the CDR3 is TGTGCCAGCAGTCCCGGGACCAGGGGTTCACCCCTCCACTTT.

The chain recombines TRBV7-9 with TRBJ1-3; a possible D gene is TRBD1 (6 bases). This CDR3 comprises 14 residues. CDR1 SEHNR and CDR2 FQNEAQ come from the germline V gene (reference sequence). V lost 1 base, J lost 2 bases, and 6 bases lay in between. CDR3 in DNA: TGTGCCAGCAGCTTAGGGACAGCTGGAAACACCATATATTTT. Translation gives CASSLGTAGNTIYF.

V usage is TRBV19 and J usage is TRBJ1-2, with D possibly matching TRBD1 (6 bases). Germline V gene sequence: CDR1 LNHDA, CDR2 SQIVND (reference sequence). The CDR3 length is 15 residues. V gave up 7 bases and J gave up 1 base, with 16 bases separating them. The CDR3 DNA sequence: TGTGCCAGTATCGGAGACAGGCCTGTTAACTATGGCTACACCTTC. Translating it yields CASIGDRPVNYGYTF.

The rearrangement links TRBV2 to TRBJ2-3; 7 bases agree with TRBD2. The J segment lost 2 bases and the V segment lost 5 bases, leaving 4 bases of the junction unmatched. Germline-derived CDR1 and CDR2 are SNHLY and FYNNEI. The CDR3 length is 14 residues. The CDR3 coding sequence is TGTGCCAGCAGTCCCGGACTAGACACAGATACGCAGTATTTT. This translates into CASSPGLDTDTQYF. Based on the CDR3 plus reference TRBV2 and TRBJ2-3, the full variable domain is EPEVTQTPSHQVTQMGQEVILRCVPISNHLYFYWYRQILGQKVEFLVSFYNNEISEKSEIFDDQFSVERPDGSNFTLKIRSTKLEDSAMYFCASSPGLDTDTQYFGPGTRLTVL.

The V and J genes are TRBV19 and TRBJ2-5; 9 bases match TRBD2. CDR1 and CDR2 from the germline V gene are LNHDA and SQIVND (reference sequence). The CDR3 extends over 16 amino acids. The J segment lost 5 bases and the V segment lost 5 bases, leaving 12 bases of the junction unmatched. CDR3 bases: TGTGCCAGTAGTGCCAGGCGGGGGGGCGGCCCGGAGACCCAGTACTTC. Translated, it gives CASSARRGGGPETQYF.

V is TRBV19 and J is TRBJ2-7; D is uncertain. Germline lookup yields CDR1 LNHDA and CDR2 SQIVND (reference sequence). CDR3 length equals 12 residues. Trimming pared 5 bases from V and 1 base from J, leaving 6 bases between. The CDR3 DNA reads as TGTGCCAGTAGTGGCGGTTCCTACGAGCAGTACTTC. It specifies CASSGGSYEQYF.

The chain joins TRBV2 to TRBJ1-2; 9 positions agree with TRBD1. Germline V gene data show CDR1 as SNHLY and CDR2 as FYNNEI. V lost 6 bases to trimming and J lost 2 bases; unmatched junction nucleotides: 13. The CDR3 is 17 residues long. This CDR3 reads CASSPGGTGSLNYGYTF. CDR3 nucleotides: TGTGCCAGCAGCCCAGGAGGGACAGGGAGCCTCAACTATGGCTACACCTTC.

The chain uses TRBV5-8 and TRBJ1-2, with D possibly matching TRBD1 (6 bases). The V end lost 4 bases, the J end lost 4 bases, and 14 bases lay between the germline ends. This CDR3 has 14 amino acids. Per germline, CDR1 SGHTS and CDR2 YDEGEE. The CDR3 reads CASSPLQGRYGYTF. The CDR3, as DNA: TGTGCCAGCAGCCCGTTACAGGGCCGCTATGGCTACACCTTC. Full variable domain (outside the CDR3, taken from reference TRBV5-8 and TRBJ1-2): EAGVTQSPTHLIKTRGQQATLRCSPISGHTSVYWYQQALGLGLQFLLWYDEGEERNRGNFPPRFSGRQFPNYSSELNVNALELEDSALYLCASSPLQGRYGYTFGSGTRLTVV.

V gene TRBV6-5 combines with J gene TRBJ1-1; D remains unclear. With 0 bases removed from V and 7 bases from J, the gap between germline ends came to 9 bases. Germline values: CDR1 MNHEY, CDR2 SVGAGI. The CDR3 length is 13 residues. The CDR3 loop reads CASSYSIAGEAFF. Here the CDR3 DNA reads TGTGCCAGCAGTTACTCGATCGCGGGTGAAGCTTTCTTT.

The J gene is TRBJ1-4, the V gene TRBV10-3; a weak D match, TRBD1 (5 bases). Per the germline V gene, CDR1 is ENHRY and CDR2 is SYGVKD. This CDR3 has 14 residues. Trimming shortened V by 4 bases and J by 7 bases, and 13 bases separated the two germline ends. The CDR3 nucleotides are TGTGCCATCAGTGTCAGGGCTGAGAGTGAAAAACTGTTTTTT. The encoded protein is CAISVRAESEKLFF.

The rearrangement joins TRBV2 to TRBJ2-3, with D hard to call. Germline V gene lookup returns CDR1 SNHLY and CDR2 FYNNEI. With 1 base removed from V and 0 bases from J, the gap between germline ends came to 8 bases. The CDR3 runs to 15 residues. CDR3 loop: CASSEGAYSTDTQYF. CDR3 sequence (DNA): TGTGCCAGCAGTGAAGGTGCCTACAGCACAGATACGCAGTATTTT.

The DNA of the CDR3 is TGTGCCAGCAGCCACTATTCCCAGCTACTAAGCAATCAGCCCCAGCATTTT. Its protein is CASSHYSQLLSNQPQHF. The V call is TRBV14, the J call TRBJ1-5; D unclear. The CDR3 sequence is 17 residues long. Germline-derived CDR1 and CDR2 are SGHDN and FVKESK. Trimming took off 3 bases at V and 1 base at J, with 16 bases between the two ends.

The chain joins TRBV10-2 to TRBJ2-7, with 10 nucleotides matching TRBD2. J gave up 2 bases and V 8 bases, and 6 bases lay outside the gene matches. Germline V CDR1 and CDR2: WSHSY, SAAADI. CDR3 length: 14 residues. The CDR3 nucleotides read TGCGCCAGCGGGTTAGCGGGGGGCCCCTACGAGCAGTACTTC. Protein: CASGLAGGPYEQYF.

V and J are TRBV19 and TRBJ1-1, with 9 bases matching TRBD1. The germline V gene has CDR1 LNHDA and CDR2 SQIVND (reference sequence). Trimming at V came to 4 bases and at J to 5 bases, leaving 5 bases not matched to a gene. The CDR3 spans 14 residues. The CDR3 protein is CASSTRDRVTEAFF. Written as DNA, the CDR3 is TGTGCCAGTAGTACGCGGGACAGGGTGACTGAAGCTTTCTTT.

The chain uses TRBV4-1 and TRBJ2-1, with TRBD1 matching 8 bases. The CDR3 spans 15 residues. Germline CDR1 MGHRA, CDR2 YSYEKL. V lost 1 base and J lost 8; bases outside the gene matches: 7. CDR3 DNA: TGCGCCAGCAGCCAAGGACAGGGGAGTTGGGATGAGCAGTTCTTC. Translation gives CASSQGQGSWDEQFF.

This rearrangement joins TRBV18 to TRBJ1-2, with 7 positions matching TRBD1. This CDR3 region has 16 residues. CDR1 and CDR2 from the germline V gene are KGHSH and LQKENI. The V segment lost 1 base and the J segment 4 bases; nucleotides outside the gene matches: 9. DNA for the CDR3: TGTGCCAGCTCACCACAGGGACAGCTAAGCGTCTATGGCTACACCTTC. Translating it yields CASSPQGQLSVYGYTF. Supplemented by reference TRBV18 and TRBJ1-2, the full variable domain reads NAGVMQNPRHLVRRRGQEARLRCSPMKGHSHVYWYRQLPEEGLKFMVYLQKENIIDESGMPKERFSAEFPKEGPSILRIQQVVRGDSAAYFCASSPQGQLSVYGYTFGSGTRLTVV.

The gene calls are TRBV18 and TRBJ2-5, with 8 positions matching TRBD2. The trim removed 0 bases at V and 4 bases at J, leaving 4 bases unmatched. The CDR3 loop spans 15 amino acids. Germline-derived CDR1 and CDR2 are KGHSH and LQKENI. Here the CDR3 DNA reads TGTGCCAGCTCACCACCGTCGGGACTAGGAGAGACCCAGTACTTC. Translating gives CASSPPSGLGETQYF.

The chain uses TRBV5-4 and TRBJ1-6, with D perhaps matching TRBD1 (6 bases). Germline CDR1 reads SGHNT; CDR2 reads YYREEE (reference sequence). V was shortened by 4 bases and J by 7 bases, with 18 bases between the two germline ends. The CDR3 contains 16 residues. CDR3 sequence (DNA): TGTGCCAGCAGCGGACGACCAGGGGAGACGAATTCACCCCTCCACTTT. Protein: CASSGRPGETNSPLHF.